The subject of this entry is one T cell receptor beta chain. After removal of 8 bases from V and 5 bases from J, the junction contained 6 bases not matched to a gene. The V gene's germline CDR1 is MDHEN and CDR2 SYDVKM. This CDR3 is 14 amino acids long. Healthy donors had no documented immune events, such as infections, while sampled. Assay used: immunoSEQ multiplex PCR; TCRdb lists only in-frame clones, some missing. This repertoire shows about 100,000 clones, 70% to 90% found once; its top ten account for about a sixth. These data come from a study of identifying expanded T cells in peripheral blood.

This clonotype was obtained from a person between 18 and 75 years old in good health. Sequenced input: blood. The rearrangement joins TRBV28 to TRBJ1-4, with 9 bases identical to TRBD1. The CDR3 DNA reads as TGTGCCAGCTCTTCGGGACAGGGAAATGAAAAACTGTTTTTT. Translation: CASSSGQGNEKLFF.